Listed below are T cell receptor beta chains from one sample, sequenced in a study of T cell repertoires in cytomegalovirus infection. MiXCR, run by TCRdb on the reads, gives a single entry per CDR3 protein. The table includes 300,000 to 400,000 distinct CDR3 sequences, roughly 25% detected once. Their antigens remain unidentified. The sequenced sample was cultured PBMCs, obtained from culture after CMV antigen stimulation. These receptor sequences come from a human donor in good health (CMV status not recorded). Some clones in this sample may be carry-over from other donors' samples. Each CDR3 is given with its conserved first and last residue. D genes are given only for firm matches. Clone size is stated in some rows and not others, as once, few, many or a class when expanded.

D gene	V gene	J gene	clone size	CDR3 DNA	CDR3 protein
.	TRBV7-4	TRBJ2-1	.	TGTGCCAGCAGCTTAGCGCGAGGGGTGACGAATGAGCAGTTCTTC	CASSLARGVTNEQFF
TRBD1	TRBV19	TRBJ1-1	many	TGTGCCAGTACGTGGGGGGTAATGGGACAGGCCGCGAACACTGAAGCTTTCTTT	CASTWGVMGQAANTEAFF
.	TRBV20-1	TRBJ1-5	.	TGCAGTGCCTCAGGGGGCAATCAGCCCCAGCATTTT	CSASGGNQPQHF
TRBD2	TRBV27	TRBJ2-1	.	TGTGCCAGCAGTTTATCGTTACTAGCGGGAGGGCCGTCCTACAATGAGCAGTTCTTC	CASSLSLLAGGPSYNEQFF
.	TRBV6-5	TRBJ1-5	.	TGTGCCAGCAGATTAGACACGCATCAGCCCCAGCATTTT	CASRLDTHQPQHF
TRBD2	TRBV12-3/TRBV12-4	TRBJ2-2	.	TGTGCCAGCAGTTTAGTCGGACTAGCGGGAGATACCGGGGAGCTGTTTTTT	CASSLVGLAGDTGELFF
.	TRBV28	TRBJ2-3	.	TGTGCCAGCAGTCGGGCAGATACGCAGTATTTT	CASSRADTQYF
TRBD2	TRBV11-2	TRBJ2-5	.	TGTGCCAGCAGCTCCCCGGGACTAGCGATCGAGACCCAGTACTTC	CASSSPGLAIETQYF
.	TRBV6-1	TRBJ1-5	many	TGTGCCAGCGGGGACCGATATCAGCCCCAGCATTTT	CASGDRYQPQHF
.	TRBV4-1	TRBJ2-1	.	TGCGCCAGCAGCCAAAGATCCGGGACTCTTGTCGAGCAGTTCTTC	CASSQRSGTLVEQFF
TRBD1	TRBV19	TRBJ1-2	.	TGTGCCAGTAGAGACAGGGGGCGGGGTGGCTACACCTTC	CASRDRGRGGYTF
.	TRBV20-1	TRBJ1-4	.	TGCAGTGCTAGATCCCGGTCGTTAGATGAAAAACTGTTTTTT	CSARSRSLDEKLFF
.	TRBV12-3/TRBV12-4	TRBJ2-1	many	TGTGCCAGCGGTGAGGGTTCCTTGGGCTCCTACAATGAGCAGTTCTTC	CASGEGSLGSYNEQFF
TRBD2	TRBV7-2	TRBJ2-3	many	TGTGCCAGCAGCGGGGGGGTAGCGGGAGGTCACGATACGCAGTATTTT	CASSGGVAGGHDTQYF
.	TRBV28	TRBJ1-6	.	TGTGCCAGTGAGCTGACAGCTTTCGATAATTCACCCCTCCACTTT	CASELTAFDNSPLHF
TRBD2	TRBV4-3	TRBJ2-7	once	TGCGCCAGCAGCCAAACTAGCGGGAGTGACGAGCAGTACTTC	CASSQTSGSDEQYF
TRBD1	TRBV7-4	TRBJ1-5	.	TGTGCCAGCAGCTTGGGCACAGGGGCCACGACGCCCCAGCATTTT	CASSLGTGATTPQHF
TRBD2	TRBV7-6	TRBJ2-1	many	TGTGCCAGCAGCTTAGTCGGGACTAGCGGGGTCAATGAGCAGTTCTTC	CASSLVGTSGVNEQFF
TRBD2	TRBV7-2	TRBJ2-1	many	TGTGCCAGCAGCCCACCGGGACTAGCGGGAGGGAATGAGCAGTTCTTC	CASSPPGLAGGNEQFF
.	TRBV28	TRBJ1-4	.	TGTGCCAGCAGTTTAGGGAATGAAAAACTGTTTTTT	CASSLGNEKLFF
TRBD2	TRBV19	TRBJ2-1	few	TGTGCCAGTAGTCCGGGACTAGCGGGAGGGATCTACGAGCAGTTCTTC	CASSPGLAGGIYEQFF
TRBD2	TRBV19	TRBJ2-3	few	TGTGCCAGTAGTATAGAACGACTAGCGGGAGCAGATACGCAGTATTTT	CASSIERLAGADTQYF
.	TRBV6-2/TRBV6-3	TRBJ1-5	.	TGTGCCAGCAGAGGGGGGCTTGGACAGCCCCAGCATTTT	CASRGGLGQPQHF
TRBD2	TRBV4-1	TRBJ2-5	.	TGCGCCAGCAGCCAAGGAAGCGGGAGGGCCGGGGAGACCCAGTACTTC	CASSQGSGRAGETQYF
.	TRBV20-1	TRBJ1-1	.	TGCAGTGCTAGAGATGCGCGGAACACTGAAGCTTTCTTT	CSARDARNTEAFF
.	TRBV4-1	TRBJ1-5	.	TGCGCCAGCGGCCAAGAGTCAGGGGCCAACCAGCCCCAGCATTTT	CASGQESGANQPQHF
TRBD1	TRBV30	TRBJ2-7	.	TGTGCCTGGGCCGGGACAGGGGGCTTCTACGAGCAGTACTTC	CAWAGTGGFYEQYF
.	TRBV28	TRBJ1-5	.	TGTGCCAGCAGTCCTCAACGTGGGGAGGGTCAGCCCCAGCATTTT	CASSPQRGEGQPQHF